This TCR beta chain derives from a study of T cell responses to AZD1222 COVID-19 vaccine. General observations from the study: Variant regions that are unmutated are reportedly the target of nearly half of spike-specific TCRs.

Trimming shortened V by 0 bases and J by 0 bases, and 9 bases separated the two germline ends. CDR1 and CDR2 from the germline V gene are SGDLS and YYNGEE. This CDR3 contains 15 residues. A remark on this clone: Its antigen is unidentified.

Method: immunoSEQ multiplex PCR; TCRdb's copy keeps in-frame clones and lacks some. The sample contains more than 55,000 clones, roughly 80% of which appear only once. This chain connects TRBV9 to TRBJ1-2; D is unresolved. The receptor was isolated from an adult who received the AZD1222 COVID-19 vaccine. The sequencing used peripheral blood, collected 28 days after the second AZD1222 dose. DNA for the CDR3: TGTGCCAGCAGCGTAGAGGCGCTAACTAACTATGGCTACACCTTC. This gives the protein CASSVEALTNYGYTF.